These 28 T cell receptor beta chains came from one sample sequenced in a study of T cells in Graves' hyperthyroidism and ophthalmopathy. Amplification of TCR beta CDR3 regions was performed using RNA transcripts as template. The HTBI primer set served for first-round RT-PCR of the TCR CDR3. Each CDR3 protein gets one entry after TCRdb re-called the multiplex PCR reads with MiXCR. The data contain some 760,000 distinct CDR3 sequences, approximately 15% of them singletons. Specimen: blood. Every receptor here comes from a woman aged 18-30 years with Graves' hyperthyroidism.

This clonotype was seen at least ten times. DNA for the CDR3: TGTGCCATCAAGGGGGGGGGAGTCCAAGAGACCCAGTACTTC. Its protein product is CAIKGGGVQETQYF. The V gene is TRBV10-3, the J gene TRBJ2-5, with TRBD2 as a possible D gene (7 bases). V was trimmed by 7 bases and J by 1 base, leaving 13 bases between them. The CDR3 runs to 14 residues. Germline V gene sequence: CDR1 ENHRY, CDR2 SYGVKD.

This clonotype occurred many times. Written as DNA, the CDR3 is TGTGCCAGCAGTCGGGAGATGAGGGCTTTCTTT. The encoded protein is CASSREMRAFF. The V gene is TRBV28, the J gene TRBJ1-1; no firm D call. Trimming removed 5 bases from V and 11 bases from J, with 12 bases in between. Germline assignment: CDR1 MDHEN and CDR2 SYDVKM. The CDR3 runs to 11 residues.

This clonotype occurred a few times. One end of the junction varies from germline; a read error may be responsible. The J gene is TRBJ1-2, the V gene TRBV20-1; no clear D. Germline CDR1 is DFQATT and CDR2 is SNEGSKA (reference sequence). This CDR3 is built from 15 residues. Here the CDR3 reads CSARDFGRSHYGYTF. CDR3 in DNA: TGCAGTGCTAGAGATTTTGGCAGGTCCCACTACGGCTACACCTTC.

In regard to this clonotype: A much larger clone differs by one base, so this may be a read error. The V and J genes are TRBV20-1 and TRBJ1-5; 9 nucleotides agree with TRBD1. CDR1 and CDR2 from the germline V gene are DFQATT and SNEGSKA (reference sequence). There are 16 residues in the CDR3. CDR3 residues: CNARDSGTGLNQPQHF. CDR3 in DNA: TGCAATGCTAGAGACTCCGGGACAGGGTTAAATCAGCCCCAGCATTTT.

The V call is TRBV9, the J call TRBJ1-5; 9 nucleotides align to TRBD1. The CDR3 spans 16 residues. The V segment lost 3 bases and the J segment 0 bases; nucleotides outside the gene matches: 4. CDR1 SGDLS and CDR2 YYNGEE come from the germline V gene. The CDR3 spells CASSEDRGNSNQPQHF. CDR3 bases: TGTGCCAGCAGCGAGGACAGGGGAAATAGCAATCAGCCCCAGCATTTT.

This clonotype has a count of ten or more. The V and J genes are TRBV27 and TRBJ2-3; 7 positions match TRBD2. Trimming cost V 7 bases and J 1 base; bases outside gene matches: 8. Germline V gene lookup returns CDR1 MNHEY and CDR2 SMNVEV (reference sequence). The CDR3 runs 15 residues. CDR3 sequence: CASNIWGGGTDTQYF. CDR3 bases: TGTGCCAGCAATATATGGGGAGGGGGCACAGATACGCAGTATTTT.

The rearrangement joins TRBV6-2 or TRBV6-3 to TRBJ2-1, with D possibly being TRBD2 (7 bases). The CDR3 extends over 12 amino acids. Germline values: CDR1 MNHEY, CDR2 SVGEGT. V dropped 1 base and J dropped 14 bases, with 12 bases sitting between them. The CDR3 is CASSYWGGAKFF. Here the CDR3 DNA reads TGTGCCAGCAGTTACTGGGGGGGGGCTAAGTTCTTC.

This clonotype has ten or more counts. This rearrangement joins TRBV20-1 to TRBJ2-5; TRBD2 is a possible D gene (6 bases). The CDR3 is 16 amino acids. Deletions cut 5 bases from V and 5 bases from J, with 24 bases between. From germline, CDR1 is DFQATT and CDR2 SNEGSKA (reference sequence). Written as DNA, the CDR3 is TGCAGTGCTCCGCCCCGGAGTGGAGCGGGTTTGGAGACCCAGTACTTC. Its protein is CSAPPRSGAGLETQYF.

This clonotype was picked up a small number of times. The V gene is TRBV7-9, the J gene TRBJ2-7; TRBD1 aligns across 12 bases. The length of the CDR3 is 15 residues. Trimming took 5 bases from V and 6 from J; bases not matched to a gene: 8. The germline V gene encodes CDR1 SEHNR and CDR2 FQNEAQ (reference sequence). CDR3 nucleotides: TGTGCCAGCAGCACCGAAGGGACAGGGGGCCGCGAGCAGTACTTC. Translation: CASSTEGTGGREQYF.

This clonotype came up many times. This chain links TRBV30 with TRBJ1-5; D is ambiguous. Trimming stripped 0 bases from V and 2 bases from J, with 11 bases between. Germline V lookup: CDR1 GTSNPN, CDR2 SVGIG (reference sequence). This CDR3 is built from 15 residues. The CDR3 DNA is TGTGCCTGGAGTGTTACTCGAGTTGGCAATCAGCCCCAGCATTTT. Its protein product is CAWSVTRVGNQPQHF.

In its sample, this clonotype was seen a few times. The V gene is TRBV5-6, the J gene TRBJ2-3, with D possibly being TRBD1 (5 bases). Trimming took 1 base from V and 2 from J, leaving 14 bases between them. Germline V gene sequence: CDR1 SGHDT, CDR2 YYEEEE. The CDR3 extends over 16 amino acids. CDR3 sequence (DNA): TGTGCCAGCAGCTTGTGGCAGGGAATCGCCACAGATACGCAGTATTTT. As protein: CASSLWQGIATDTQYF. The full variable domain, with the rest looked up from reference TRBV5-6 and TRBJ2-3, is DAGVTQSPTHLIKTRGQQVTLRCSPKSGHDTVSWYQQALGQGPQFIFQYYEEEERQRGNFPDRFSGHQFPNYSSELNVNALLLGDSALYLCASSLWQGIATDTQYFGPGTRLTVL.

The sample holds a few counts of this clonotype. The rearrangement joins TRBV6-1 to TRBJ1-5; TRBD1 is a possible D gene (6 bases). The CDR3 is made up of 13 amino acids. Germline V gives CDR1 MNHNS, CDR2 SASEGT. Trimming took off 8 bases at V and 1 base at J, with 9 bases between the two ends. The CDR3 DNA reads as TGTGCCAGCGGGGGCCTGAGCAATCAGCCCCAGCATTTT. Residues: CASGGLSNQPQHF.

This clonotype showed up many times. The rearrangement links TRBV24-1 to TRBJ2-3; 8 bases align to TRBD1. Unmatched junction bases numbered 6, after V lost 4 bases and J lost 4 bases. The CDR3 runs 15 residues. Germline CDR1 is KGHDR and CDR2 is SFDVKD. The CDR3 DNA reads as TGTGCCACCAGTGACTTAGGACAGGGAGCAGATACGCAGTATTTT. It translates to CATSDLGQGADTQYF.

On this clonotype: The CDR3 does not close with the conserved phenylalanine or tryptophan, likely indicating a read error. The CDR3 nucleotides are TGTGCCAGCAGCCCACGAGGGGGGAGGCTAAACACTGAAGCTTTCTTG. Its protein product is CASSPRGGRLNTEAFL. The V and J genes are TRBV14 and TRBJ1-1; tentative D call: TRBD1 (6 bases). The CDR3 has 16 residues. Trimming cost V 4 bases and J 2 bases, with 17 bases left between them. Germline V lookup: CDR1 SGHDN, CDR2 FVKESK.

This clonotype was detected many times. The chain links TRBV14 to TRBJ2-2; D not certain. The CDR3 runs to 14 residues. Germline loops: CDR1 SGHDN, CDR2 FVKESK. V shed 4 bases and J shed 3 bases, with 9 bases lying between them. This CDR3 is CASSRQRHTGELFF. In DNA, the CDR3 is TGTGCCAGCAGCCGCCAGAGACACACCGGGGAGCTGTTTTTT.

Ten or more counts support this clonotype. The chain is built from TRBV6-5 and TRBJ1-1; TRBD1 might be the D (5 bases). CDR3 size: 16 residues. Germline lookup yields CDR1 MNHEY and CDR2 SVGAGI. Trimming removed 0 bases from V and 0 bases from J, with 11 bases in between. Written as DNA, the CDR3 is TGTGCCAGCAGTTACTCGGGGGGTGCGATGAACACTGAAGCTTTCTTT. As protein: CASSYSGGAMNTEAFF.

This clonotype has ten or more counts. The rearrangement joins TRBV7-2 to TRBJ2-7; 7 bases map to TRBD1. The CDR3 extends over 15 amino acids. In germline, CDR1 is SGHTA, CDR2 FQGNSA. J lost 7 bases, V lost 8 bases, and 17 bases had no gene match. CDR3 DNA sequence: TGTGCCAGCCAAAAGGGGGCAGGTGGTTTAGGGGAGCAGTACTTC. Its translation is CASQKGAGGLGEQYF.

This clonotype was detected only a few times. The J gene is TRBJ2-7, the V gene TRBV19; no clear D gene. The germline V and J ends were trimmed by 7 bases and 3 bases, with 19 bases remaining between them. Germline lookup yields CDR1 LNHDA and CDR2 SQIVND (reference sequence). There are 15 residues in the CDR3. This CDR3 is CASKTQNNPNYEQYF. The CDR3 nucleotides are TGTGCCAGTAAAACACAAAATAACCCTAACTACGAGCAGTACTTC. Based on the CDR3 plus reference TRBV19 and TRBJ2-7, the full variable domain is DGGITQSPKYLFRKEGQNVTLSCEQNLNHDAMYWYRQDPGQGLRLIYYSQIVNDFQKGDIAEGYSVSREKKESFPLTVTSAQKNPTAFYLCASKTQNNPNYEQYFGPGTRLTVT.

At least ten counts were recorded for this clonotype. This rearrangement joins TRBV27 to TRBJ1-5; the D is unclear. This CDR3 comprises 12 residues. The V end lost 5 bases, the J end lost 9 bases, and 11 bases lay between the germline ends. Germline V gene lookup returns CDR1 MNHEY and CDR2 SMNVEV (reference sequence). CDR3 protein: CASSLAGMPQHF. In DNA, the CDR3 is TGTGCCAGCAGTCTCGCGGGTATGCCCCAGCATTTT.

This clonotype came up many times. The chain carries TRBV3-1 and TRBJ2-3, with 7 bases aligning to TRBD2. The CDR3 is 18 amino acids. Germline CDR1 LGHDT, CDR2 YNNKEL (reference sequence). J gave up 2 bases and V 0 bases, and 11 bases lay outside the gene matches. CDR3 nucleotides: TGTGCCAGCAGCCAAGATATTGTGGCGGGAGATTTCACAGATACGCAGTATTTT. It yields the protein CASSQDIVAGDFTDTQYF.

This clonotype was seen more than once but under ten times. The CDR3 DNA reads TGTGCCAGCAGCTACCTTGACAGGATCAACACTGAAGCTTTCTTT. It yields the protein CASSYLDRINTEAFF. The chain recombines TRBV27 with TRBJ1-1; D might be TRBD1 (6 bases). The CDR3 extends over 15 amino acids. Trimming removed 6 bases at V and 2 bases at J, with 16 bases between. The germline gives CDR1 MNHEY, CDR2 SMNVEV (reference sequence).

In this sample, this clonotype turned up a few times. V is TRBV12-3 or TRBV12-4 and J is TRBJ2-1, with a tentative D call TRBD1 (6 bases). The germline V and J ends were trimmed by 6 bases and 2 bases, with 14 bases remaining between them. CDR3 length: 15 amino acids. CDR3 coding DNA: TGTGCCAGCAGCTCAGGGGTTCGTGCCTACAATGAGCAGTTCTTC. Protein product: CASSSGVRAYNEQFF.

In its sample, this clonotype was seen a few times. The V and J genes are TRBV27 and TRBJ2-5; D is ambiguous. This CDR3 contains 16 residues. Germline CDR1 and CDR2: MNHEY and SMNVEV (reference sequence). The V and J ends lost 6 bases and 2 bases respectively, with 19 bases between them. The CDR3 loop reads CASSPSRWRRQETQYF. The CDR3 nucleotides are TGTGCCAGCAGCCCCTCCCGGTGGCGGCGACAAGAGACCCAGTACTTC.

This rearrangement joins TRBV2 to TRBJ1-5, with D possibly matching TRBD1 (5 bases). Germline CDR1 reads SNHLY; CDR2 reads FYNNEI. This CDR3 is built from 15 residues. The V gene lost 5 bases and the J gene lost 3 bases, with 14 bases spanning the gap. The CDR3 DNA is TGTGCCAGCAGTTCTTATAGGGACTTCAATCAGCCCCAGCATTTT. Amino acids: CASSSYRDFNQPQHF. The entire variable domain, with the rest obtained from reference TRBV2 and TRBJ1-5, is as follows: EPEVTQTPSHQVTQMGQEVILRCVPISNHLYFYWYRQILGQKVEFLVSFYNNEISEKSEIFDDQFSVERPDGSNFTLKIRSTKLEDSAMYFCASSSYRDFNQPQHFGDGTRLSIL.

A single count supports this clonotype. J is TRBJ2-1 and V is TRBV12-3 or TRBV12-4, with 7 bases matching TRBD2. V dropped 6 bases and J dropped 10; count of bases not matched to a gene: 15. There are 15 residues in the CDR3. CDR3 in DNA: TGTGCCAGCAGCCCGCCCGGGACTAACGAGCGGGAGCAGTTCTTC. Translated, it gives CASSPPGTNEREQFF.

This clonotype has at least ten counts. This sequence joins TRBV18 and TRBJ2-3, with D uncertain. Germline lookup yields CDR1 KGHSH and CDR2 LQKENI. The CDR3 has 12 amino acids. Trimming stripped 8 bases from V and 5 bases from J, with 11 bases between. The CDR3 DNA is TGTGCCAGCCCCAAGGGTGGAGATACGCAGTATTTT. Translated, it gives CASPKGGDTQYF.

The V and J genes are TRBV7-3 and TRBJ2-6; D call uncertain. The V gene lost 10 bases and the J gene lost 0 bases, with 7 bases spanning the gap. Germline CDR1 is SGHTA and CDR2 is FQGTGA. The CDR3 consists of 13 residues. This CDR3 reads CATAASGANVLTF. CDR3 in DNA: TGTGCCACGGCGGCCTCTGGGGCCAACGTCCTGACTTTC. Full variable domain (missing parts from reference TRBV7-3 and TRBJ2-6): GAGVSQTPSNKVTEKGKYVELRCDPISGHTALYWYRQSLGQGPEFLIYFQGTGAADDSGLPNDRFFAVRPEGSVSTLKIQRTERGDSAVYLCATAASGANVLTFGAGSRLTVL.

Ten or more counts support this clonotype. The chain employs TRBV6-1 and TRBJ2-7; a possible D gene is TRBD1 (6 bases). V was pared by 8 bases and J by 0 bases, with 8 bases between. Germline CDR1 MNHNS, CDR2 SASEGT. The CDR3 covers 12 residues. The CDR3 DNA follows: TGTGCCAGCGGACAGAGCTCCTACGAGCAGTACTTC. It is translated as CASGQSSYEQYF.